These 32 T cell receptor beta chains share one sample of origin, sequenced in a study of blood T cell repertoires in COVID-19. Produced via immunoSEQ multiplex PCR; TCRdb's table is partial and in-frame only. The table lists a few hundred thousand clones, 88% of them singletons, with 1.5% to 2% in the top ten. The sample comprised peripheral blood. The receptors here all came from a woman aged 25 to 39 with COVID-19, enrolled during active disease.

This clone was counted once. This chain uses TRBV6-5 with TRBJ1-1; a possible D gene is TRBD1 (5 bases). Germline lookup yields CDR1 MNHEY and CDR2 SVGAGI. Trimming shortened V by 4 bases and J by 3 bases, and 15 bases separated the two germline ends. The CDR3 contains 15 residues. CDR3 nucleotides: TGTGCCAGCAGTTTTTCTCCCGGGGGATACACTGAAGCTTTCTTT. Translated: CASSFSPGGYTEAFF.

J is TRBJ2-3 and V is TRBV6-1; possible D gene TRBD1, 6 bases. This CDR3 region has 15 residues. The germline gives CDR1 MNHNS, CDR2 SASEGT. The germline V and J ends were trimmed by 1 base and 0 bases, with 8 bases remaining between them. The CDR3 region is CASSEEGVSTDTQYF. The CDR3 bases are TGTGCCAGCAGTGAAGAGGGGGTTAGCACAGATACGCAGTATTTT.

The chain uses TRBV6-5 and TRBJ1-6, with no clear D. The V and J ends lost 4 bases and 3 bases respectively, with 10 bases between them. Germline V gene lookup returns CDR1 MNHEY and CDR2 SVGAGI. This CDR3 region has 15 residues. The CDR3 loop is CASSLGGIYNSPLHF. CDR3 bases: TGTGCCAGCAGTTTGGGAGGGATCTATAATTCACCCCTCCACTTT.

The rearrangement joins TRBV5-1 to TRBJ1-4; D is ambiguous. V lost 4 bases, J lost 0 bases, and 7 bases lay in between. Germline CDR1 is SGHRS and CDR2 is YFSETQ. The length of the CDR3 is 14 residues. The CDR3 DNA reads TGCGCCAGCAGCCCACAAACAACTAATGAAAAACTGTTTTTT. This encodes CASSPQTTNEKLFF. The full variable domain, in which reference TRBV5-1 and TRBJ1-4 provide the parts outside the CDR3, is KAGVTQTPRYLIKTRGQQVTLSCSPISGHRSVSWYQQTPGQGLQFLFEYFSETQRNKGNFPGRFSGRQFSNSRSEMNVSTLELGDSALYLCASSPQTTNEKLFFGSGTQLSVL.

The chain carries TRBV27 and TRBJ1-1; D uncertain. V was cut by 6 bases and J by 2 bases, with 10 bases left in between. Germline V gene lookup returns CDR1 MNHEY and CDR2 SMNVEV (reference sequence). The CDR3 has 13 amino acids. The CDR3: CASRMAGNTEAFF. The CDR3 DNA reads TGTGCCAGCAGGATGGCGGGTAACACTGAAGCTTTCTTT.

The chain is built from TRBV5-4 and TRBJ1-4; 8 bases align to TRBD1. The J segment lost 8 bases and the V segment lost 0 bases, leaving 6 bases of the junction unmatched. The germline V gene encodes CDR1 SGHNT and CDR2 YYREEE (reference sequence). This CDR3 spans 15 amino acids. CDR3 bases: TGTGCCAGCAGCTTGGGGACAGGGCTAGGGGAAAAACTGTTTTTT. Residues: CASSLGTGLGEKLFF.

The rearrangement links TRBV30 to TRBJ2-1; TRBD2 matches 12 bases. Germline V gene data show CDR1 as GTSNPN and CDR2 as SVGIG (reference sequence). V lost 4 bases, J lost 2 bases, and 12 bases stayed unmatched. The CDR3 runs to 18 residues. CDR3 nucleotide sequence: TGTGCCTGGACCCTAGGACTAGCGGGGTCCTTTACCTACAATGAGCAGTTCTTC. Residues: CAWTLGLAGSFTYNEQFF.

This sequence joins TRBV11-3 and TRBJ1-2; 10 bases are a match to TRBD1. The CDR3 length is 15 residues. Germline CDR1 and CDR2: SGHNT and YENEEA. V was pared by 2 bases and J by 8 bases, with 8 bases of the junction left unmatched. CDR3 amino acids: CASSLRQGATVGYTF. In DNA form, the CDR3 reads TGTGCCAGCAGCTTACGACAGGGGGCAACGGTCGGCTACACCTTC.

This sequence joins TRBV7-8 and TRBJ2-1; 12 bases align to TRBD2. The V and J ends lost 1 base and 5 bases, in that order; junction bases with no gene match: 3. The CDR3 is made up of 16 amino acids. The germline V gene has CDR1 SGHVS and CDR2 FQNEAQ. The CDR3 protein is CASSLVGLAGNNEQFF. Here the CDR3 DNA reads TGTGCCAGCAGCTTAGTCGGACTAGCGGGGAACAATGAGCAGTTCTTC.

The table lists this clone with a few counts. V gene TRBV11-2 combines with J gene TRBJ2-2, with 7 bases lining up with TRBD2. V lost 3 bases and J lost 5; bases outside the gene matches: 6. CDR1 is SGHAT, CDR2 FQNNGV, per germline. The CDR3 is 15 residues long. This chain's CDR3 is CASSLNTGGTGELFF. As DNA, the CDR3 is TGTGCCAGCAGCTTGAACACCGGGGGGACCGGGGAGCTGTTTTTT. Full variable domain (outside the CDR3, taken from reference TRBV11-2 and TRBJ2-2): EAGVAQSPRYKIIEKRQSVAFWCNPISGHATLYWYQQILGQGPKLLIQFQNNGVVDDSQLPKDRFSAERLKGVDSTLKIQPAKLEDSAVYLCASSLNTGGTGELFFGEGSRLTVL.

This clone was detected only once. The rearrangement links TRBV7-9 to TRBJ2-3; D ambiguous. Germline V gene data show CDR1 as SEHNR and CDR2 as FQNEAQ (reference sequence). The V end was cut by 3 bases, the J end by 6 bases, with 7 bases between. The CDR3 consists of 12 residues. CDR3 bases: TGTGCCAGCAGCTTTGGCCAGGATACGCAGTATTTT. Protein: CASSFGQDTQYF.

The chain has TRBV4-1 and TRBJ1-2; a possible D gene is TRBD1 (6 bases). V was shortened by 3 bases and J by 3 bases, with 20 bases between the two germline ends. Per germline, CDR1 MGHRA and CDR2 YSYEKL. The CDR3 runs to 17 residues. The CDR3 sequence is CASSHILNYRADYGYTF. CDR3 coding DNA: TGCGCCAGCAGCCACATTTTAAATTACAGGGCAGACTATGGCTACACCTTC.

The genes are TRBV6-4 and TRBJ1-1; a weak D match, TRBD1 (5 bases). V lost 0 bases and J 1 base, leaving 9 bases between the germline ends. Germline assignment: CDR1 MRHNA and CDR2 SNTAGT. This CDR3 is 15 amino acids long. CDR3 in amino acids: CASSDSAGPNTEAFF. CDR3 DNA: TGTGCCAGCAGTGACTCAGCGGGGCCGAACACTGAAGCTTTCTTT.

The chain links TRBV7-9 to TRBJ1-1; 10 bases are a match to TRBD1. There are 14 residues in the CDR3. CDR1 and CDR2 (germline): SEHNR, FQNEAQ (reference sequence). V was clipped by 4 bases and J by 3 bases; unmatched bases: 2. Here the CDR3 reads CASSSGTGDTEAFF. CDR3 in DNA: TGTGCCAGCAGCTCCGGGACAGGGGACACTGAAGCTTTCTTT.

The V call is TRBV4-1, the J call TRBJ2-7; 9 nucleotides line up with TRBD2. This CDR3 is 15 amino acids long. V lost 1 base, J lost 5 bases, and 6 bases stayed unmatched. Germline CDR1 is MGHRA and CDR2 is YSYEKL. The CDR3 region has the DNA TGCGCCAGCAGCCAAGTTGGCGGGGGGGCCCACGAGCAGTACTTC. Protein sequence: CASSQVGGGAHEQYF.

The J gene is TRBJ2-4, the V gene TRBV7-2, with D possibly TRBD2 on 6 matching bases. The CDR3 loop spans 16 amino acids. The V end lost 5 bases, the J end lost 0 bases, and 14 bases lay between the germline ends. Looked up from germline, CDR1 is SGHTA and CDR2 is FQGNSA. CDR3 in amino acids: CASSPASGLAKNIQYF. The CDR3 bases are TGTGCCAGCAGCCCAGCGAGCGGGCTAGCCAAAAACATTCAGTACTTC.

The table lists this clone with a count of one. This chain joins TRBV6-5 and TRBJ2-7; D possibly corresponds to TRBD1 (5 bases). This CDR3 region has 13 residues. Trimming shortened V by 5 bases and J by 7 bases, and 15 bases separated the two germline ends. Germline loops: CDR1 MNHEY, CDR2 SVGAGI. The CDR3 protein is CASSPLGRGEQYF. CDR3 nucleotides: TGTGCCAGCAGTCCCCTGGGAAGGGGTGAGCAGTACTTC.

The CDR3 bases are TGTGCCAGCATCCGGCGGGGGGGTAACAATGAGCAGTTCTTC. Translation: CASIRRGGNNEQFF. The chain links TRBV2 to TRBJ2-1; 9 bases line up with TRBD2. Germline V CDR1 and CDR2: SNHLY, FYNNEI. With V trimmed by 7 bases and J by 5 bases, 6 bases remained unmatched. The CDR3 consists of 14 residues.

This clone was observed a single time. This CDR3 reads CASSVYTNTGELFF. CDR3 sequence (DNA): TGTGCCAGCAGTGTATACACGAACACCGGGGAGCTGTTTTTT. The chain employs TRBV2 and TRBJ2-2; D unclear. V lost 4 bases, J lost 0 bases, and 6 bases lay in between. This CDR3 is 14 amino acids long. CDR1 and CDR2 from the germline V gene are SNHLY and FYNNEI.

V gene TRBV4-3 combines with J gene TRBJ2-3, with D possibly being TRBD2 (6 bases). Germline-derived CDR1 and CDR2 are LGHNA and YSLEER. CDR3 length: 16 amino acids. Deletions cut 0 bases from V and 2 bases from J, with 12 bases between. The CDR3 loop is CASSQDRGILTDTQYF. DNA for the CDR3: TGCGCCAGCAGCCAAGATCGGGGGATCCTCACAGATACGCAGTATTTT.

The DNA for the CDR3 is TGTGCCAGTAGGAGGCAGGGGAATCCCACTGAAGCTTTCTTT. It codes for CASRRQGNPTEAFF. The chain is built from TRBV19 and TRBJ1-1, with D perhaps matching TRBD1 (6 bases). Germline lookup yields CDR1 LNHDA and CDR2 SQIVND (reference sequence). This CDR3 is built from 14 residues. The ends were cut back, 6 bases at V and 4 bases at J, with 15 bases in the middle.

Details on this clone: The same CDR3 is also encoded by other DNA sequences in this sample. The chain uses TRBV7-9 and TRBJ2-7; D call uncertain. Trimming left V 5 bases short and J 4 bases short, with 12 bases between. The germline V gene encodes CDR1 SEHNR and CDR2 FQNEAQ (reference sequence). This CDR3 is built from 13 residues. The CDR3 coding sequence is TGTGCCAGCAGCCTGATGGGCCCTTACGAGCAGTACTTC. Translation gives CASSLMGPYEQYF.

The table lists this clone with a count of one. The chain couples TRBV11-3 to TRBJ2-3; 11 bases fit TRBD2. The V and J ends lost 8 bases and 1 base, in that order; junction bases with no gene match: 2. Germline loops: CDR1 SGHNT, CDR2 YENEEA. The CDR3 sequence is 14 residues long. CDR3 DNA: TGTGCCAGCCCTAGCGGGGGGCGCACAGATACGCAGTATTTT. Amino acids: CASPSGGRTDTQYF.

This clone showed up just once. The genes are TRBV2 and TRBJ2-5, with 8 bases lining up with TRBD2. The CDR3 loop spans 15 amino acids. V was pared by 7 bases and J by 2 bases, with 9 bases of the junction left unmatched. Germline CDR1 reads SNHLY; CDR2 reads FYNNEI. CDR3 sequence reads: CASKPAGVTQETQYF. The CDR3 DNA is TGTGCCAGCAAACCAGCGGGGGTAACTCAAGAGACCCAGTACTTC.

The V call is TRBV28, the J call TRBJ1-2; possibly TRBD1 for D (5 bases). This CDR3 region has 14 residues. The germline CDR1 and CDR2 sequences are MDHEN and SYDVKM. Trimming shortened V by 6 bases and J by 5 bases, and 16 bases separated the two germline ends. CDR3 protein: CASRQSSGGYGYTF. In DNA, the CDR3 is TGTGCCAGCAGGCAATCGAGCGGGGGTTATGGCTACACCTTC.

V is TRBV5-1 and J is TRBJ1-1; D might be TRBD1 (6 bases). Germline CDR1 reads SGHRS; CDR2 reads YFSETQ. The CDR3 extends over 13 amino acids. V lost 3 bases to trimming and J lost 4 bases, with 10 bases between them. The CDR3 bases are TGCGCCAGCAGCTGGGCAGGGGCCACTGAAGCTTTCTTT. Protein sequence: CASSWAGATEAFF.

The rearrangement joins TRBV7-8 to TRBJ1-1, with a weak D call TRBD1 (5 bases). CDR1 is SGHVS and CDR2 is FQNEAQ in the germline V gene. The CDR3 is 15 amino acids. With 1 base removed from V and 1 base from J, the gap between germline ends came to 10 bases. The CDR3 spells CASSLEGRANTEAFF. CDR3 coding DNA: TGTGCCAGCAGCTTAGAGGGGCGAGCGAACACTGAAGCTTTCTTT. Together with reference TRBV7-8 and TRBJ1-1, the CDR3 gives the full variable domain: GAGVSQSPRYKVAKRGQDVALRCDPISGHVSLFWYQQALGQGPEFLTYFQNEAQLDKSGLPSDRFFAERPEGSVSTLKIQRTQQEDSAVYLCASSLEGRANTEAFFGQGTRLTVV.

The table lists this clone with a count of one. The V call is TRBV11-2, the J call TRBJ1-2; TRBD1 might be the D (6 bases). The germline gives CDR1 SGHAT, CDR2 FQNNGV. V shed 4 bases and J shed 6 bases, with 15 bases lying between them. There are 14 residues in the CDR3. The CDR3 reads CASSYGGQGHGYTF. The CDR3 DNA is TGTGCCAGCAGCTACGGGGGGCAGGGGCATGGCTACACCTTC.

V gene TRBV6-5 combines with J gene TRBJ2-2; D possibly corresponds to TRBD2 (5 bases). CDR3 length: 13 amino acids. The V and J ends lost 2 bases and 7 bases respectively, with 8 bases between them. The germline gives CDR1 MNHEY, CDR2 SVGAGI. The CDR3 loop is CASSYPRGGELFF. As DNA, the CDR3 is TGTGCCAGCAGTTACCCCCGGGGCGGGGAGCTGTTTTTT.

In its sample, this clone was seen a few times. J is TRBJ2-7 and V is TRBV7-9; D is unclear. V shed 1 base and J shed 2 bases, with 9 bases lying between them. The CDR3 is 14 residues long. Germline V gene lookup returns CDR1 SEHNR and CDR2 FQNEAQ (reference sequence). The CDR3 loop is CASSLDLLPYEQYV. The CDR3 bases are TGTGCCAGCAGCTTAGATCTTCTACCCTACGAGCAGTACGTC.

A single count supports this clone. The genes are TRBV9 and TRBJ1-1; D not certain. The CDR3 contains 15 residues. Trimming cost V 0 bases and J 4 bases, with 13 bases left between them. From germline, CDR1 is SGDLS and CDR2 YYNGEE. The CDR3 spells CASSVGMMGSTEAFF. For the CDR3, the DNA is TGTGCCAGCAGCGTAGGGATGATGGGCAGCACTGAAGCTTTCTTT.

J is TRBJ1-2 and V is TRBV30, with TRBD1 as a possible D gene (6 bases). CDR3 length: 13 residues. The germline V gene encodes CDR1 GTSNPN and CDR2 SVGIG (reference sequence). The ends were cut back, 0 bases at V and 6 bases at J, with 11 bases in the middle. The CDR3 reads CAWSVGRGDGYTF. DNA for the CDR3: TGTGCCTGGAGTGTGGGCAGGGGAGATGGCTACACCTTC. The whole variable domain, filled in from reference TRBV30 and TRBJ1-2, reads SQTIHQWPATLVQPVGSPLSLECTVEGTSNPNLYWYRQAAGRGLQLLFYSVGIGQISSEVPQNLSASRPQDRQFILSSKKLLLSDSGFYLCAWSVGRGDGYTFGSGTRLTVV.